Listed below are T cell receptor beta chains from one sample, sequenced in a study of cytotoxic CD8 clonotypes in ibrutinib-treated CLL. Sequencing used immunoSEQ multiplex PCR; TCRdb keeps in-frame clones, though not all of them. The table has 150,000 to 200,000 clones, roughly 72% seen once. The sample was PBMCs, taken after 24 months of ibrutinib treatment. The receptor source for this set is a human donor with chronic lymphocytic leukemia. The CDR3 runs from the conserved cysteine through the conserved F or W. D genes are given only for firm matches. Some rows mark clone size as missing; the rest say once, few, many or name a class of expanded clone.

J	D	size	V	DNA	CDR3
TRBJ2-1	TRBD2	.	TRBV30	TGTGCCTGGAACCCCGGACTAGCGGCATACAATGAGCAGTTCTTC	CAWNPGLAAYNEQFF
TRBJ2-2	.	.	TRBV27	TGTGCCAGCAGTTCTCAGACACCTTCTGGGGAGCTGTTTTTT	CASSSQTPSGELFF
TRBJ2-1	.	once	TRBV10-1	TGCGCCAGCAGTAGGGCATCGGTATACAATGAGCAGTTCTTC	CASSRASVYNEQFF
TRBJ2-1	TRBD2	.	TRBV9	TGTGCCAGCAGCCCCGGGGCTAGCGGTTCCTACAATGAGCAGTTCTTC	CASSPGASGSYNEQFF
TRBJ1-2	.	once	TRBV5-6	TGTGCCAGCTATACTCGACTGGGGGTGAACTATGGCTACACCTTC	CASYTRLGVNYGYTF
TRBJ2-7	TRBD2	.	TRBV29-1	TGCAGCGTTTCCACTAGCGCTGCCTACGAGCAGTACTTC	CSVSTSAAYEQYF
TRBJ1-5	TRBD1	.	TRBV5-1	TGCGCCAGCAGCTTGGAACCGCCGGGACAGGGAAAACAGCCCCAGCATTTT	CASSLEPPGQGKQPQHF
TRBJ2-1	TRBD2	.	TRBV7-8	TGTGCCAGCAGCTTAGGAGGGACTAGCGGGATAAACTACAATGAGCAGTTCTTC	CASSLGGTSGINYNEQFF
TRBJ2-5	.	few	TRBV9	TGTGCCAGCAGCGTAGGTTCTGTACAAGAGACCCAGTACTTC	CASSVGSVQETQYF
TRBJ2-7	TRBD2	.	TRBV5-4	TGTGCCAGCAGCTCTGGATTAGCGGGATTCGATGAGCAGTACTTC	CASSSGLAGFDEQYF
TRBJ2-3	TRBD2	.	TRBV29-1	TGCAGCGCTCTGGGAGGGAGCGCAGATACGCAGTATTTT	CSALGGSADTQYF
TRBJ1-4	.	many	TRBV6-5	TGTGCCAGCAGTACGACGGGGGGGGCGCGGGAAAAACTGTTTTTT	CASSTTGGAREKLFF
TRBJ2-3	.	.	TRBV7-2	TGTGCCAGCAGTCCTTGGTCGGGAGTTCGGATCGATACGCAGTATTTT	CASSPWSGVRIDTQYF
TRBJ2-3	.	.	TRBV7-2	TGTGCCAGCAGGGAGGGCGGCACAGATACGCAGTATTTT	CASREGGTDTQYF
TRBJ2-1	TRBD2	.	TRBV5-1	TGCGCCAGCAGCTTTAGCGGGGCTTACAATGAGCAGTTCTTC	CASSFSGAYNEQFF
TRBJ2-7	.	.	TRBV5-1	TGCGCCAGCAGCTTCCGGGGCGAGCCCTACGAGCAGTACTTC	CASSFRGEPYEQYF
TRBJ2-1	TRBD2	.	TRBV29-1	TGCAGCGTCAATAGCGGGAGCAGGATTAATGAGCAGTTCTTC	CSVNSGSRINEQFF
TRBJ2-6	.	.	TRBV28	TGTGCCAGCAGCCGTTACGGGTTTGGGGCCAACGTCCTGACTTTC	CASSRYGFGANVLTF
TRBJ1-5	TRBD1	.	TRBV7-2	TGTGCCAGCAGCTTTTCAGGGGGTAGCAATCAGCCCCAGCATTTT	CASSFSGGSNQPQHF
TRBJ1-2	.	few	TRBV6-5	TGTGCCAGCAGTTACTCTGGGCCCACAACCGGCTACACCTTC	CASSYSGPTTGYTF
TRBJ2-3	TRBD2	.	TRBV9	TGTGCCAGCAGCGTAGAGGCATCGAGCGGGAGTGCGACAGATACGCAGTATTTT	CASSVEASSGSATDTQYF
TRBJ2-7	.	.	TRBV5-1	TGCGCCAGCAGCTTGATTGAGTTGGGCGGGGTATATAACTACGGCGAGCAGTACTTC	CASSLIELGGVYNYGEQYF
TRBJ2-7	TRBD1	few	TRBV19	TGTGCCAGTAGTACCACAGGGGGATACGAGCAGTACTTC	CASSTTGGYEQYF
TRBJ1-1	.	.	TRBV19	TGTGCCAGTAGTCGTATCGAGGGGCAAGGATCGGGAGCTTTCTTT	CASSRIEGQGSGAFF
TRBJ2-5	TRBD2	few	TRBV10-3	TGTGCCATCGGGAGGACGGGAGGGCCCCAAGAGACCCAGTACTTC	CAIGRTGGPQETQYF
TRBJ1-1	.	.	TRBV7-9	TGTGCCAGCAGCGGGACGGGAGGCACTGAAGCTTTCTTT	CASSGTGGTEAFF
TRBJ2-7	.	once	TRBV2	TGTGCCAGCCCCAAAGGACCTCACGAAGAGCAGTACTTC	CASPKGPHEEQYF
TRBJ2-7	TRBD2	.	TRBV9	TGTGCCAGCAGCCCGGGACTAAGTACCGACTACGAGCAGTACTTC	CASSPGLSTDYEQYF
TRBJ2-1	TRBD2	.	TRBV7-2	TGTGCCAGCAGCTTATCCGGACTAGCGAGGATAAGCTCCTACAATGAGCAGTTCTTC	CASSLSGLARISSYNEQFF
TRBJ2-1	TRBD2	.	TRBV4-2	TGTGCCAGCAGCCTCTCTAGCGGGAGCGATTACAATGAGCAGTTCTTC	CASSLSSGSDYNEQFF
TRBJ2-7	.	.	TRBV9	TGTGCCAGCAGCGGGGGAACGGCAGGGGTGTATAACGAGCAGTACTTC	CASSGGTAGVYNEQYF
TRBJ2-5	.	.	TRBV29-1	TGCAGCGTTTTTTCCTGGTCCCGGGGGGAGACCCAGTACTTC	CSVFSWSRGETQYF
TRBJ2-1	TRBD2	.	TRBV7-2	TGTGCCAGCAGCGGCTCGGGACTAGCGGGAGTCAATGAGCAGTTCTTC	CASSGSGLAGVNEQFF
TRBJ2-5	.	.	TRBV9	TGTGCCAGCAGCGTAGCTTGGGAGCGAGAGACCCAGTACTTC	CASSVAWERETQYF
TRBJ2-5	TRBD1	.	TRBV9	TGTGCCAGCAGCGTAGGGGTTGGTCAGGGGGACCGGTCTGGGACCCAGTACTTC	CASSVGVGQGDRSGTQYF
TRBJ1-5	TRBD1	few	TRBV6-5	TGTGCCAGCAGTTACCAACAGGGGAATCAGCCCCAGCATTTT	CASSYQQGNQPQHF
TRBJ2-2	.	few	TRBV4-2	TGTGCCAGCAGCCAAGATTACAGGAACACCGGGGAGCTGTTTTTT	CASSQDYRNTGELFF
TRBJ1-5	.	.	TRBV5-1	TGCGCCAGCAGCACCCAACCCCGGGACGCCCGGAGCAATCAGCCCCAGCATTTT	CASSTQPRDARSNQPQHF
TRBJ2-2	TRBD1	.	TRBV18	TGTGCCAGCTCACCACGTCCCAGACAGGGGCCGTACACCGGGGAGCTGTTTTTT	CASSPRPRQGPYTGELFF
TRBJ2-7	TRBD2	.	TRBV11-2	TGTGCCAGCAGCCGTATCGGGACTAGCGGGAGGAGCTCCTACGAGCAGTACTTC	CASSRIGTSGRSSYEQYF
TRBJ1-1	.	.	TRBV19	TGTGCCAGTAGTATAGTTACTGAAGCTTTCTTT	CASSIVTEAFF
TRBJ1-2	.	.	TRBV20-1	TGCAGTGCTAGGGACTATGGCTACACCTTC	CSARDYGYTF
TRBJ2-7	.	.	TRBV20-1	TGCAGTGCTTCGGGTGTGGAGCAGTACTTC	CSASGVEQYF
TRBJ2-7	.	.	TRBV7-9	TGTGCCAGCAGCTCATTATCTAACGAGCAGTACTTC	CASSSLSNEQYF
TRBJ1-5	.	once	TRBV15	TGTGCCACCAGCAGAGATGCAGCGGTCAATCAGCCCCAGCATTTT	CATSRDAAVNQPQHF
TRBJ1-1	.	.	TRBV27	TGTGCCAGCATAAAGAACACTGAAGCTTTCTTT	CASIKNTEAFF